These T cell receptor beta chains were read from a single sample in a study of human T cells and chemical hapten exposure. TCRdb processed the RACE reads anew with MiXCR; each CDR3 protein has one entry. This sample yields 150,000 to 200,000 distinct CDR3 sequences, of which approximately 20% are seen a single time; under 7% belongs to the top ten. Sequenced here: whole blood, sampled in connection with sensitization to the hapten diphenylcyclopropenone (DPC). The receptors come from a woman in her 50s with alopecia areata. Some clones in this sample may be carry-over from other donors' samples. Both conserved end residues are part of each CDR3. D genes are given only for firm matches. Part of the rows lack a size; the others show once, few, many or a class for expanded clones.

clone_size	d_call	v_call	j_call	cdr3_nt	cdr3_aa
few	.	TRBV24-1	TRBJ2-2	TGTGCCACCAGTGACTCACAGTGGACCGGGGAGCTGTTTTTT	CATSDSQWTGELFF
few	.	TRBV30	TRBJ2-3	TGTGCCTGGAGTGTACTACGTGCAGATACGCAGTATTTT	CAWSVLRADTQYF
.	.	TRBV12-3/TRBV12-4	TRBJ1-4	TGTGCCAGCAGTTTAGGGTTAGGGGAAAAACTGTTTTTT	CASSLGLGEKLFF
few	TRBD1	TRBV5-5	TRBJ2-5	TGTGCCAGCAGTCGGACAGGGGGCGCGCGAGAGACCCAGTACTTC	CASSRTGGARETQYF
.	.	TRBV6-6	TRBJ2-5	TGTGCCAGCAGTTACACCCCGCCGGGGCACCGTCGGGAGACCCAGTACTTC	CASSYTPPGHRRETQYF
.	.	TRBV10-3	TRBJ2-1	TGTGCCATCAGCCTTGGGGGATTTGAGCAGTTCTTC	CAISLGGFEQFF
.	TRBD2	TRBV2	TRBJ2-1	TGTGCCAGCTTAAGCCCCCTAGCGGGATTCAATGAGCAGTTCTTC	CASLSPLAGFNEQFF
.	TRBD2	TRBV20-1	TRBJ2-7	TGCAGTGCTTGGACTAGCGGATCCTCCTACGAGCAGTACTTC	CSAWTSGSSYEQYF
few	.	TRBV5-1	TRBJ1-1	TGCGCCAGCAGCTTGGCCCACAGGAGCGATGAAGCTTTCTTT	CASSLAHRSDEAFF
few	.	TRBV9	TRBJ1-2	TGTGCCAGCAGCGGGAGGATGGATGGCTACACCTTC	CASSGRMDGYTF
.	.	TRBV7-2	TRBJ1-6	TGTGCCAGCAGCGTATCGACTGGGAGGAATTCACCCCTCCACTTT	CASSVSTGRNSPLHF
.	.	TRBV7-8	TRBJ1-2	TGTGCCAGCAGCGGTCGGATAGACTATGGCTACACCTTC	CASSGRIDYGYTF
few	.	TRBV29-1	TRBJ2-1	TGCAGCGCCTTCCGGGACACCGGCTACAATGAGCAGTTCTTC	CSAFRDTGYNEQFF
.	.	TRBV27	TRBJ2-1	TGTGCCAGCAGTATACTCCGGCCCCTGGGAGGCAATGAGCAGTTCTTC	CASSILRPLGGNEQFF
.	TRBD2	TRBV11-2	TRBJ2-3	TGTGCCAGCAGCCAGACTAGCGGGAGGGCCACAGATACGCAGTATTTT	CASSQTSGRATDTQYF
.	.	TRBV11-2	TRBJ2-2	TGTGCCAGCAGCCCCCCCGGACGCACCGGGGAGCTGTTTTTT	CASSPPGRTGELFF
.	TRBD2	TRBV10-1	TRBJ2-1	TGCGCCAGCAGTTCGCCCAGCGGGAGTGTTGGTGAGCAGTTCTTC	CASSSPSGSVGEQFF
.	TRBD2	TRBV4-2	TRBJ2-7	TGTGCCAGCAGCCAAGGTCTAGCGGGAGGGGGCGAGCAGTACTTC	CASSQGLAGGGEQYF
.	.	TRBV24-1	TRBJ2-2	TGTGCCACCAGTGACGTCCTTGGGACGGGGACGAACACCGGGGAGCTGTTTTTT	CATSDVLGTGTNTGELFF
few	TRBD1	TRBV5-1	TRBJ2-7	TGCGCCAGCAGCTTCAGTGGGACAGGCGACGAGCAGTACTTC	CASSFSGTGDEQYF
few	.	TRBV6-4	TRBJ1-6	TGTGCCAGCAGCAGTGAAATCGGAAGTTCACCCCTCCACTTT	CASSSEIGSSPLHF
few	.	TRBV11-2	TRBJ1-3	TGTGCCAGCAGCTTAGGTATCTCTGGAAACACCATATATTTT	CASSLGISGNTIYF
.	.	TRBV10-3	TRBJ1-2	TGTGCCATCAGTGAGCCTGACGGAACTAACTATGGCTACACCTTC	CAISEPDGTNYGYTF
few	.	TRBV19	TRBJ1-4	TGTGCCAGTAGTCCCAGAAGTTGGGGATGGGGATATGATGAAAAACTGTTTTTT	CASSPRSWGWGYDEKLFF
.	.	TRBV5-1	TRBJ2-3	TGCGCCAGCAGCACGGACTTCCACACAGATACGCAGTATTTT	CASSTDFHTDTQYF
few	TRBD1	TRBV29-1	TRBJ2-6	TGCAGCGTAAGAGGACAGGGAAACTCTGGGGCCAACGTCCTGACTTTC	CSVRGQGNSGANVLTF
few	.	TRBV10-3	TRBJ1-5	TGTGCCATCAGTGAAGGAGGCAATCAGCCCCAGCATTTT	CAISEGGNQPQHF
few	TRBD2	TRBV5-1	TRBJ2-7	TGCGCCAGCAGCGGGGGGCCGGGACTAGCGGGCCCAAGTGGATCCTACGAGCAGTACTTC	CASSGGPGLAGPSGSYEQYF
few	.	TRBV9	TRBJ2-7	TGTGCCAGCAAGGAAGACGAGCAGTACTTC	CASKEDEQYF
few	.	TRBV7-3	TRBJ1-3	TGTGCCAGCAGCCCAGACGAGAACACCATATATTTT	CASSPDENTIYF
.	TRBD1	TRBV7-8	TRBJ2-7	TGTGCCAGCACCGGGGACAGGCCCTACGAGCAGTACTTC	CASTGDRPYEQYF
.	.	TRBV27	TRBJ1-1	TGTGCCAGCAGTTGGGGGCTGAACACTGAAGCTTTCTTT	CASSWGLNTEAFF
.	TRBD1	TRBV24-1	TRBJ1-5	TGTGCCACCAGTGATTTACAGGGGGGCAATCAGCCCCAGCATTTT	CATSDLQGGNQPQHF
.	TRBD2	TRBV27	TRBJ2-2	TGTGCCAGCAGTCTAGGGGGACTAGCGGATAACCGGAGGGAGCTGTTTTTT	CASSLGGLADNRRELFF
few	.	TRBV5-5	TRBJ1-5	TGTGCCAGCAGCTCGGATATGGACAGTCACAATCAGCCCCAGCATTTT	CASSSDMDSHNQPQHF
.	TRBD1	TRBV3-1	TRBJ2-7	TGTGCCAGCAGCGGCCGGGGACAGGGCTCAGGACTCGAGCAGTACTTC	CASSGRGQGSGLEQYF
.	.	TRBV25-1	TRBJ2-7	TGTGCCAGCAGTGTTCAGGGCGGCTACGAGCAGTACTTC	CASSVQGGYEQYF
.	.	TRBV7-2	TRBJ1-6	TGTGCCAGCAGCACCCACACGGATTCACCCCTCCACTTT	CASSTHTDSPLHF
few	TRBD2	TRBV12-3/TRBV12-4	TRBJ2-3	TGTGCCAGCAGTACCGGGACTAGCGGGAGGCGCGGGGATACGCAGTATTTT	CASSTGTSGRRGDTQYF
.	TRBD2	TRBV7-7	TRBJ2-3	TGTGCTAGCAGCTTAGGACGGGAGGACACAGATACGCAGTATTTT	CASSLGREDTDTQYF
many	TRBD1	TRBV5-1	TRBJ1-1	TGCGCCAGCAGCTTGGAGGGGGCCATCACTGAAGCTTTCTTT	CASSLEGAITEAFF
few	.	TRBV7-9	TRBJ1-6	TGTGCCAGCAGCAACTATAATTCACCCCTCCACTTT	CASSNYNSPLHF
.	.	TRBV18	TRBJ1-1	TGTGCCAGCTCACCCGAGGTAGGGAACACTGAAGCTTTCTTT	CASSPEVGNTEAFF
.	.	TRBV29-1	TRBJ2-2	TGCAGCGTGAGGGGTCGCGGGGAGCTGTTTTTT	CSVRGRGELFF
few	.	TRBV29-1	TRBJ1-1	TGCAGCGTTGGCGGGGGGACGGGGAACACTGAAGCTTTCTTT	CSVGGGTGNTEAFF
few	TRBD2	TRBV20-1	TRBJ2-5	TGCAGTGCCGCGGATAGCGGGAGTTTAGAAGAGACCCAGTACTTC	CSAADSGSLEETQYF
.	.	TRBV6-2/TRBV6-3	TRBJ2-6	TGTGCCAGCAGTAACTGGATCTCTGGGGCCAACGTCCTGACTTTC	CASSNWISGANVLTF
.	TRBD2	TRBV20-1	TRBJ2-7	TGCAGTGCTAGAGATGGTCTGCGACTAGCGAACTACGAGCAGTACTTC	CSARDGLRLANYEQYF
many	.	TRBV5-6	TRBJ2-2	TGTGCCAGCAGCTTAGCAGGGCCCGGGGAGCTGTTTTTT	CASSLAGPGELFF
once	.	TRBV11-3	TRBJ2-5	TGTGCCAGCAGCTCCTCCGACCAAGAGACCCAGTACTTC	CASSSSDQETQYF